This T cell receptor beta chain emerged from a study of T cells after yellow fever vaccination. Overall study context: Each low-cell-number fraction was prepared by means of SMART-Seq v4 Ultra Low Input.

The V and J ends lost 5 bases and 5 bases respectively, with 21 bases between them. This CDR3 comprises 17 residues. Concerning this clonotype: Its antigen is unknown.

In making TCR cDNA, 5'RACE template switching added a universal primer site and UMIs to it. One entry per CDR3 protein, called by TCRdb with MiXCR from the 5' RACE reads. Altogether hundreds of thousands of distinct CDR3 sequences are present, 12% being singletons, with the ten largest covering around 3%. The study's findings and limits: In post-booster samples, most primary-vaccination clones reappeared (about 95% CD4, roughly 90% CD8). Abundant clonotypes from the bulk population could get into FACS-sorted repertoires as contaminants.

V and J are TRBV12-3 or TRBV12-4 and TRBJ2-2, with TRBD1 as a possible D gene (5 bases). The sequence derives from a man younger than 30 who received the YFV17D yellow fever vaccine. The source was CD4+ T cells sorted from PBMCs, collected 15 days after the yellow fever booster vaccination. The CDR3 DNA reads as TGTGCCAGCAGTCCACACGCAGGGCCATTGATAACCGGGGAGCTGTTTTTT. It encodes CASSPHAGPLITGELFF.